This T cell receptor beta chain comes out of a study of tissue T cells after allogeneic stem cell transplantation. V was pared by 0 bases and J by 4 bases, with 10 bases between. Germline-derived CDR1 and CDR2 are LGHNA and YSLEER. The CDR3 spans 14 residues. Autopsy tissues spanned esophagus to rectum, liver, skin, and lymphoid organs including spleen. Libraries were prepared by immunoSEQ multiplex PCR; TCRdb keeps only in-frame clonotypes and omits some of them. This sample has fewer than 30,000 clones, with roughly 70% found just once. The TCR comes from a female donor at least 60 years old with lung cancer. The sample in question was tissue from the ileum, obtained at autopsy. The chain employs TRBV4-3 and TRBJ2-7; D might be TRBD2 (6 bases). CDR3 in amino acids: CASSQDLGGYEQYF. For the CDR3, the DNA is TGCGCCAGCAGCCAAGATCTCGGGGGTTACGAGCAGTACTTC.